This TCR beta chain was sequenced in a study of cytomegalovirus exposure and HLA in healthy donors. Turning to the study itself: The study placed about 86% of its roughly 430 genotyped donors in the Caucasian-associated ancestry cluster. Study-wide results and limits: Cytomegalovirus-associated TCR beta chains were listed, numbering 150 to 200. Later analysis identified some 16,000 TCR beta sequences associated with HLA alleles, using a false discovery rate threshold of 0.05. It was only CMV serostatus that was available as immune exposure information.

With 60 Vbeta and 13 Jbeta primers, the PCR was carried out. Some clones are missing from TCRdb's copy, which holds only in-frame ones; the method was immunoSEQ multiplex PCR. The table lists some 100,000 clones, roughly 58% of them singletons. Comments on this clone: Its antigen is not identified.

Unmatched junction bases numbered 7, after V lost 6 bases and J lost 9 bases. Germline V gene sequence: CDR1 DFQATT, CDR2 SNEGSKA (reference sequence). The CDR3 spans 11 residues. The specimen sequenced was PBMCs. This sequence was found in a woman in her 30s in good health and CMV-seropositive. The chain joins TRBV20-1 to TRBJ1-1; 7 nucleotides align to TRBD1. CDR3 DNA sequence: TGCAGTGCCGCCAGGACAGGTCAAGCTTTCTTT. Protein: CSAARTGQAFF.